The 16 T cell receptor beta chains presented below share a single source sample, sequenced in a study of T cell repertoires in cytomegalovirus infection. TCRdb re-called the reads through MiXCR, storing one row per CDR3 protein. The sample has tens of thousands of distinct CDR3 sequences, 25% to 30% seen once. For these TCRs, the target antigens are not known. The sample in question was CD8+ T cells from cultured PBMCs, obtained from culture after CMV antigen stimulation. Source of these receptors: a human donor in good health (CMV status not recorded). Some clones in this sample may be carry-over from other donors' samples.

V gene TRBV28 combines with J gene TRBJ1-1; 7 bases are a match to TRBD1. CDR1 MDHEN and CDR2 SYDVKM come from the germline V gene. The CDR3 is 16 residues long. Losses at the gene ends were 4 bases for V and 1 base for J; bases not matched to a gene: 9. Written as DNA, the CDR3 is TGTGCCAGCAGTTCTATCCCAGGGACAGAGAACACTGAAGCTTTCTTT. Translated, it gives CASSSIPGTENTEAFF.

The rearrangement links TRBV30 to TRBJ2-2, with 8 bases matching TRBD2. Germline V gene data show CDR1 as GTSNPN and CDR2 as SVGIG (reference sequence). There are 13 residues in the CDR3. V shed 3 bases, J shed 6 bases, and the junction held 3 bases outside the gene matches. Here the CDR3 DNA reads TGTGCCTGGAGCGGGAGGGCCCCCGGGGAGCTGTTTTTT. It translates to CAWSGRAPGELFF. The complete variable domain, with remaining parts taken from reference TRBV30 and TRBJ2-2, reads SQTIHQWPATLVQPVGSPLSLECTVEGTSNPNLYWYRQAAGRGLQLLFYSVGIGQISSEVPQNLSASRPQDRQFILSSKKLLLSDSGFYLCAWSGRAPGELFFGEGSRLTVL.

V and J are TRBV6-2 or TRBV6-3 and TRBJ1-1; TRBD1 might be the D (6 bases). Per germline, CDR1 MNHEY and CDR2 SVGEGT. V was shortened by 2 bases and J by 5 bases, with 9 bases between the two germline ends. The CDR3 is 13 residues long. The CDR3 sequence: CASSYGQSTEAFF. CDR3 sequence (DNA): TGTGCCAGCAGTTACGGACAGTCGACTGAAGCTTTCTTT.

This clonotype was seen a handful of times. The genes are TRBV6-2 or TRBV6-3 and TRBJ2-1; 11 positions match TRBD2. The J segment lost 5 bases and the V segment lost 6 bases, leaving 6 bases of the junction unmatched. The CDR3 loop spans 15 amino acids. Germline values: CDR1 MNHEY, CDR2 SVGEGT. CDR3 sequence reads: CASSLQLAGDNEQFF. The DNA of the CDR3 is TGTGCCAGCAGCCTACAACTAGCGGGGGACAATGAGCAGTTCTTC.

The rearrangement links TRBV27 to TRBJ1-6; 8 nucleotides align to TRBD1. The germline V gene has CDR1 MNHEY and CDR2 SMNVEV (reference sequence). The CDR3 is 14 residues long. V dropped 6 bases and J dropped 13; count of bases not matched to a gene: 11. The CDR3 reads CASRLGTGGRPLHF. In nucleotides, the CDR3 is TGTGCCAGCAGATTGGGTACAGGGGGTAGGCCCCTCCACTTT.

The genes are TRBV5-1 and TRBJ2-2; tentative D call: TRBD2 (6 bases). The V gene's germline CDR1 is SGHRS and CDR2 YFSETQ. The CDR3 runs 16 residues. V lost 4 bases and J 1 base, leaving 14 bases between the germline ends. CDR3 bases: TGCGCCAGCAGCCAGAACGCGGGGAGGAACACCGGGGAGCTGTTTTTT. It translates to CASSQNAGRNTGELFF. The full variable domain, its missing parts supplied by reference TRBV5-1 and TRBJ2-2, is KAGVTQTPRYLIKTRGQQVTLSCSPISGHRSVSWYQQTPGQGLQFLFEYFSETQRNKGNFPGRFSGRQFSNSRSEMNVSTLELGDSALYLCASSQNAGRNTGELFFGEGSRLTVL.

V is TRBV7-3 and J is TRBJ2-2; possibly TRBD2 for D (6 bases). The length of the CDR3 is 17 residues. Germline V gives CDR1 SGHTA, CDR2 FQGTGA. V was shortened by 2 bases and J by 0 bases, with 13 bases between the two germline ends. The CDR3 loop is CASSLSGDSANTGELFF. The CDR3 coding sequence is TGTGCCAGCAGCTTATCGGGGGACTCCGCGAACACCGGGGAGCTGTTTTTT.

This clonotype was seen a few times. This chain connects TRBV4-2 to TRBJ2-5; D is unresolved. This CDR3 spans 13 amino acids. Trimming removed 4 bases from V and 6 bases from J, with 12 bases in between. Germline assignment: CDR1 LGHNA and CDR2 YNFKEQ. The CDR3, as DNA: TGTGCCAGCAGCCCTGGCGCGCAGAAGACCCAGTACTTC. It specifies CASSPGAQKTQYF.

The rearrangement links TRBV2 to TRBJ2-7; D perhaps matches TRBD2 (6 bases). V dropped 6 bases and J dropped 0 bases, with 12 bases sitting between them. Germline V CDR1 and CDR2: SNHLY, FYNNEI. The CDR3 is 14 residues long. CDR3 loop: CASRRLDASYEQYF. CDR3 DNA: TGTGCCAGCAGGAGACTAGACGCCTCCTACGAGCAGTACTTC.

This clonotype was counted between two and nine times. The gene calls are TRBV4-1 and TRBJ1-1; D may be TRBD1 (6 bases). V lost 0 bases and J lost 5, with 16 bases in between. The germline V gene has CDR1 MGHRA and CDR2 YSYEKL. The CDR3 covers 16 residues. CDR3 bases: TGCGCCAGCAGCCAAGATCCGGCGGGGGGCTGGACTGAAGCTTTCTTT. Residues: CASSQDPAGGWTEAFF.

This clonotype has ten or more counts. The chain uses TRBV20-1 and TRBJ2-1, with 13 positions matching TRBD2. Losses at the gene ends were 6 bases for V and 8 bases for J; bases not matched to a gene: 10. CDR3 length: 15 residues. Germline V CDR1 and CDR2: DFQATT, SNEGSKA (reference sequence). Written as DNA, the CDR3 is TGCAGTGCCCCAAAGACTAGCGGGAGGACCCATGAGCAGTTCTTC. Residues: CSAPKTSGRTHEQFF.

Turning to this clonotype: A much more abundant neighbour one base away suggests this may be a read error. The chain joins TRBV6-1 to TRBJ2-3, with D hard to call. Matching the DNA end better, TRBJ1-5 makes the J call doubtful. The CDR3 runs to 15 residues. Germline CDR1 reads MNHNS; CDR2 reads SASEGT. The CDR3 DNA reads TGTGCCAGCAGTGAAGACCCGGGTGCCGCTGATACGCAGCATTTT. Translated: CASSEDPGAADTQHF.

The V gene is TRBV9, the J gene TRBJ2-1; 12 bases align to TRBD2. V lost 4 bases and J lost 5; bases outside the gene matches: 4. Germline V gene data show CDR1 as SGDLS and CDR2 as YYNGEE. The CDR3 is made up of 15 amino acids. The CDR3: CASSPRLAGDNEQFF. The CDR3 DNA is TGTGCCAGCAGCCCTCGACTAGCGGGGGACAATGAGCAGTTCTTC.

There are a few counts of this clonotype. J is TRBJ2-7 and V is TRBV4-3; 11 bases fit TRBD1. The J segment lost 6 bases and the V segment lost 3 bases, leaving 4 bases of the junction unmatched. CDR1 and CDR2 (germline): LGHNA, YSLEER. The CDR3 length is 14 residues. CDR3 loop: CASSQDRGPAEQYF. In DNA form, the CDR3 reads TGCGCCAGCAGCCAGGACAGGGGGCCGGCCGAGCAGTACTTC.

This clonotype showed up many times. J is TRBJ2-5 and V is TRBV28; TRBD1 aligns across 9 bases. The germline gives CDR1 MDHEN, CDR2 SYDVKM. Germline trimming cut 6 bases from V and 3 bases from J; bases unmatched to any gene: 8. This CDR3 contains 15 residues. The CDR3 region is CASSDHGQGKETQYF. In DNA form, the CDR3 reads TGTGCCAGCAGCGACCACGGACAGGGGAAAGAGACCCAGTACTTC.

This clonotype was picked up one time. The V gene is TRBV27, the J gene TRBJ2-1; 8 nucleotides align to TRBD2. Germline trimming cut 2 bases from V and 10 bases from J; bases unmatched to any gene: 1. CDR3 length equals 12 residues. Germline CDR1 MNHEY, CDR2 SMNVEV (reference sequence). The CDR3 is CASSLAGGEQFF. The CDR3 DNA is TGTGCCAGCAGTTTAGCGGGAGGAGAGCAGTTCTTC.